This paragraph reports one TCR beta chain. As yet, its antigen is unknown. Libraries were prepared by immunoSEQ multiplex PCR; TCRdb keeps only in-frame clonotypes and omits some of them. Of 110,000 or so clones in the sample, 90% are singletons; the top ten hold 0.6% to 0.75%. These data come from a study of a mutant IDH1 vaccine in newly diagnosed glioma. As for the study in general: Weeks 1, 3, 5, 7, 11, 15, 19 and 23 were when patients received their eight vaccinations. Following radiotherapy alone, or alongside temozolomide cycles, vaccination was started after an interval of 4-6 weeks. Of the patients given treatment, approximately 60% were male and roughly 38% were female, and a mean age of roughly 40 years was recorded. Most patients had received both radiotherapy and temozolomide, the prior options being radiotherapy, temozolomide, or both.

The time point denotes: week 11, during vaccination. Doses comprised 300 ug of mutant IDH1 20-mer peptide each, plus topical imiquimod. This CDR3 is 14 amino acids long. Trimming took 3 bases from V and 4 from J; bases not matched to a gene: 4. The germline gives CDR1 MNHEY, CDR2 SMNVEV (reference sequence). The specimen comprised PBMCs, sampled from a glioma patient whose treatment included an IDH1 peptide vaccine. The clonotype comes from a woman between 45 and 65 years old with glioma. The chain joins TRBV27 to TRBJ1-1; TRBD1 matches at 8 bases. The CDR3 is CASSFQGAGTEAFF. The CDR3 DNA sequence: TGTGCCAGCAGTTTTCAGGGGGCGGGCACTGAAGCTTTCTTT.